Listed below are T cell receptor beta chains from one sample, sequenced in a study of CD8+ T cells in alopecia areata. Here immunoSEQ multiplex PCR was the method, and the copy in TCRdb shows in-frame clones only, minus some. The sample has fewer than 200,000 clones, about 54% seen once; the top ten hold 16%. The material sequenced was CD4+ T cells sorted from blood, taken at roughly week 58, from a patient treated with tofacitinib. The receptors shown here come from a human donor with alopecia areata. The CDR3 runs from the conserved cysteine through the conserved F or W. A D gene is named only where the DNA matches it firmly. Clone sizes are given selectively: once, few, many, or a class where the clone is expanded.

.	TRBV6-5	TRBJ1-5	.	CASSPTVYSNQPQHF	TGTGCCAGCAGTCCGACAGTTTATAGCAATCAGCCCCAGCATTTT
TRBD2	TRBV4-2	TRBJ2-3	.	CASSQDQMRGDRTDTQYF	TGTGCCAGCAGCCAAGATCAGATGCGGGGGGATCGAACAGATACGCAGTATTTT
.	TRBV9	TRBJ2-5	.	CASSPYGGLGQETQYF	TGTGCCAGCAGCCCCTATGGGGGACTGGGCCAAGAGACCCAGTACTTC
.	TRBV29-1	TRBJ2-2	few	CSVARDRMGNLFF	TGCAGCGTAGCCCGGGACCGGATGGGAAATCTGTTTTTT
.	TRBV29-1	TRBJ1-3	.	CSAQGNTIYF	TGCAGCGCACAGGGAAACACCATATATTTT
.	TRBV30	TRBJ2-5	.	CAWNRPGQETQYF	TGTGCCTGGAATCGGCCCGGGCAAGAGACCCAGTACTTC
.	TRBV7-2	TRBJ1-1	.	CASSFKQNTEAFF	TGTGCCAGCAGCTTCAAGCAAAACACTGAAGCTTTCTTT
.	TRBV10-3	TRBJ2-5	.	CAISDGGGQETQYF	TGTGCCATCAGTGATGGTGGGGGGCAAGAGACCCAGTACTTC
TRBD1	TRBV30	TRBJ2-7	.	CAWRKSRQGHEQYF	TGTGCCTGGAGAAAGTCCAGACAGGGTCACGAGCAGTACTTC
.	TRBV2	TRBJ2-2	.	CASSGVPLGELFF	TGTGCCAGCAGTGGGGTCCCACTCGGGGAGCTGTTTTTT
.	TRBV7-9	TRBJ2-7	.	CASSLWPDGGFREQYF	TGTGCCAGCAGCTTATGGCCAGATGGGGGTTTCCGCGAGCAGTACTTC
.	TRBV29-1	TRBJ2-7	few	CSVAASYEQYF	TGCAGCGTTGCAGCTTCCTACGAGCAGTACTTC
.	TRBV11-3	TRBJ1-6	.	CASSFLLENSPLHF	TGTGCCAGCAGCTTTCTCTTGGAGAATTCACCCCTCCACTTT
TRBD2	TRBV10-3	TRBJ2-3	.	CAIAGTSGGTDTQYF	TGTGCCATCGCCGGGACTAGCGGCGGCACAGATACGCAGTATTTT
TRBD2	TRBV6-1	TRBJ2-1	.	CASSSGGSHNEQFF	TGTGCCAGCAGTAGCGGGGGAAGTCACAATGAGCAGTTCTTC
.	TRBV12-5	TRBJ1-6	.	CASGLDGTISPLHF	TGTGCTAGTGGTTTGGACGGAACAATCTCACCCCTCCACTTT
.	TRBV6-6	TRBJ1-2	.	CASSYSSGASDGYTF	TGTGCCAGCAGTTACTCATCGGGCGCTTCGGATGGCTACACCTTC
.	TRBV5-1	TRBJ2-7	.	CASSLVKGTDEQYF	TGCGCCAGCAGCTTAGTTAAGGGTACCGACGAGCAGTACTTC
.	TRBV18	TRBJ2-3	.	CASSPRGRGATDTQYF	TGTGCCAGCTCACCTCGGGGAAGGGGGGCCACAGATACGCAGTATTTT
.	TRBV29-1	TRBJ1-6	few	CSALLDILSSYNSPLHF	TGCAGCGCACTACTGGACATCCTGAGCTCCTATAATTCACCCCTCCACTTT
.	TRBV15	TRBJ1-6	.	CATSSSGPVNSPLHF	TGTGCCACCAGCAGCTCCGGGCCAGTTAATTCACCCCTCCACTTT
.	TRBV5-1	TRBJ1-1	.	CASSLETGNTEAFF	TGCGCCAGCAGCCTAGAGACAGGGAACACTGAAGCTTTCTTT
TRBD1	TRBV30	TRBJ1-5	few	CAWSVTGNSNQPQHF	TGTGCCTGGAGTGTGACAGGGAATAGCAATCAGCCCCAGCATTTT
.	TRBV7-9	TRBJ2-5	.	CASSLESGQSQGDF	TGTGCCAGCAGCTTAGAGTCCGGGCAGTCCCAAGGGGACTTC
.	TRBV4-1	TRBJ2-7	.	CASSQDGTIPYEQYF	TGCGCCAGCAGCCAAGATGGGACGATCCCCTACGAGCAGTACTTC
.	TRBV5-1	TRBJ2-3	.	CASRSDTDTQYF	TGCGCCAGCAGATCTGACACAGATACGCAGTATTTT
TRBD1	TRBV29-1	TRBJ2-1	.	CSVEQGASSYNEQFF	TGCAGCGTTGAGCAGGGGGCCAGCTCCTACAATGAGCAGTTCTTC
.	TRBV11-2	TRBJ2-3	.	CASRGGRDTQYF	TGTGCCAGCAGAGGTGGAAGGGATACGCAGTATTTT
.	TRBV7-2	TRBJ1-1	.	CASSTLTMNTEAFF	TGTGCCAGCAGCACCCTGACAATGAACACTGAAGCTTTCTTT
.	TRBV29-1	TRBJ2-5	.	CSVGGQGETQYF	TGCAGCGTGGGGGGGCAGGGAGAGACCCAGTACTTC
.	TRBV4-2	TRBJ1-6	once	CASSQVTGRGSPLHF	TGTGCCAGCAGCCAGGTTACAGGGAGAGGATCACCCCTCCACTTT
.	TRBV29-1	TRBJ1-1	.	CSVEARAGNTEAFF	TGCAGCGTTGAAGCACGGGCGGGGAACACTGAAGCTTTCTTT
.	TRBV29-1	TRBJ2-1	once	CSVEVQSEQFF	TGCAGCGTTGAAGTTCAAAGTGAGCAGTTCTTC
.	TRBV9	TRBJ1-1	few	CASSVKSNTEAFF	TGTGCCAGCAGCGTAAAGAGTAACACTGAAGCTTTCTTT
TRBD1	TRBV6-5	TRBJ1-6	.	CASSYSRGPADSPLHF	TGTGCCAGCAGTTACTCGAGGGGGCCCGCTGATTCACCCCTCCACTTT
.	TRBV5-1	TRBJ1-6	.	CASRSDMANSPLHF	TGCGCCAGCAGGTCGGACATGGCAAATTCACCCCTCCACTTT
.	TRBV4-2	TRBJ1-1	few	CASSQEKRWDTEAFF	TGTGCCAGCAGCCAAGAAAAACGATGGGACACTGAAGCTTTCTTT
TRBD1	TRBV29-1	TRBJ1-6	.	CSVLTGGGNSPLHF	TGCAGCGTTTTGACAGGGGGTGGGAATTCACCCCTCCACTTT
TRBD1	TRBV10-3	TRBJ2-2	.	CAIMGQGRTGELFF	TGTGCCATCATGGGACAGGGACGCACCGGGGAGCTGTTTTTT
TRBD1	TRBV5-1	TRBJ2-4	few	CASSQGGNGGNIQYF	TGCGCCAGCAGCCAAGGGGGCAATGGAGGAAACATTCAGTACTTC
TRBD1	TRBV10-3	TRBJ1-2	.	CAISGTGTYGYTF	TGTGCCATCAGTGGGACAGGAACCTATGGCTACACCTTC
TRBD2	TRBV9	TRBJ2-1	.	CASGSGGAHNEQFF	TGTGCCAGCGGAAGCGGGGGGGCCCACAATGAGCAGTTCTTC
.	TRBV7-2	TRBJ1-6	.	CASSLLAVNSPLHF	TGTGCCAGCAGCTTATTGGCTGTTAATTCACCCCTCCACTTT